This T cell receptor beta chain was captured by sequencing in a study of T cell responses to AZD1222 COVID-19 vaccine. Study-level results: Spike-specific TCR breadth and depth grew following two AZD1222 doses.

Trimming took 6 bases from V and 7 from J; bases not matched to a gene: 6. CDR3 length: 14 amino acids. The germline V gene encodes CDR1 MDHEN and CDR2 SYDVKM. On this clone itself: Its antigen is as yet unknown.

TCRdb keeps only in-frame clones here, not all; method: immunoSEQ multiplex PCR. This sample yields 75,000 to 100,000 clones, of which roughly 92% are seen a single time; around 3.2% belongs to the top ten. The source material was peripheral blood, sampled 28 days after the second AZD1222 dose. The sequence derives from an adult who received the AZD1222 COVID-19 vaccine. The gene calls are TRBV28 and TRBJ1-4; 9 bases align to TRBD1. Here the CDR3 DNA reads TGTGCCAGCAGAGGGACAGGGAGGGGTGAAAAACTGTTTTTT. Encoded protein: CASRGTGRGEKLFF. The full variable domain, with the rest looked up from reference TRBV28 and TRBJ1-4, is DVKVTQSSRYLVKRTGEKVFLECVQDMDHENMFWYRQDPGLGLRLIYFSYDVKMKEKGDIPEGYSVSREKKERFSLILESASTNQTSMYLCASRGTGRGEKLFFGSGTQLSVL.